The clone carrying this T cell receptor beta chain was seen once. The data belong to a study of cytomegalovirus exposure and HLA in healthy donors. Looking at the study overall: An earlier analysis identified 100 million to 130 million unique TCR beta sequences in 150 million to 200 million T cells.

Germline V gene data show CDR1 as SGHTA and CDR2 as FQGNSA. The CDR3 is made up of 17 amino acids. Trimming removed 1 base at V and 0 bases at J, with 14 bases between. 60 Vbeta and 13 Jbeta primers were used in PCR. Only in-frame clones appear in the TCRdb table, and some are missing; sequencing was by immunoSEQ multiplex PCR. Among about 210,000 clones listed, 82% were seen once. The sequenced sample consisted of PBMCs. The clonotype originates from a man aged 35-49 years in good health and CMV-seropositive. The chain employs TRBV7-2 and TRBJ2-3, with D possibly being TRBD1 (6 bases). This CDR3 is CASSLEGSDRSTDTQYF. The CDR3 DNA reads as TGTGCCAGCAGCTTAGAAGGGTCGGACAGAAGCACAGATACGCAGTATTTT.